These T cell receptor beta chains were read from a single sample in a study of T cells in localized non-small cell lung cancer. TCRdb's table, derived via immunoSEQ multiplex PCR, lists solely in-frame clones and lacks some. The sample includes roughly 71,000 clones, roughly nine tenths of them seen just once. The sequencing used peripheral blood, collected before any cancer treatment. These TCRs come from a male donor aged 60 or older with stage III squamous cell lung carcinoma. The CDR3 runs from the conserved cysteine through the conserved F or W. A D gene is named only where the DNA matches it firmly. Rows give clone size only sometimes, using once, few, many, or a class for an expanded clone.

d_gene	v_gene	abundance	j_gene	CDR3aa	CDR3nt
-	TRBV5-4	-	TRBJ1-1	CASRTQRRGVAFF	TGTGCCAGCAGGACCCAGAGGCGGGGGGTAGCTTTCTTT
-	TRBV7-2	-	TRBJ2-2	CASSSGRGGTGELFF	TGTGCCAGCAGCTCCGGTAGGGGGGGCACCGGGGAGCTGTTTTTT
-	TRBV7-2	-	TRBJ1-6	CASSSPRGRSSYNSPLHF	TGTGCCAGCAGCTCGCCGAGGGGGAGGAGCTCCTATAATTCACCCCTCCACTTT
TRBD2	TRBV7-2	-	TRBJ2-5	CASSLVGSGQETQYF	TGTGCCAGCAGCTTAGTGGGTAGCGGGCAAGAGACCCAGTACTTC
-	TRBV6-4	few	TRBJ1-1	CASSDSSRGNTEAFF	TGTGCCAGCAGTGACTCGAGCAGGGGAAACACTGAAGCTTTCTTT
TRBD1	TRBV5-6	-	TRBJ1-4	CASSPSGQGVANEKLFF	TGTGCCAGCAGCCCTTCCGGACAGGGGGTAGCTAATGAAAAACTGTTTTTT
-	TRBV5-4	-	TRBJ1-1	CASSQESPRVANTEAFF	TGTGCCAGCAGCCAAGAGAGCCCCAGGGTAGCGAACACTGAAGCTTTCTTT
-	TRBV5-4	once	TRBJ1-2	CASSLGGRDGYTF	TGTGCCAGCAGCTTGGGAGGCCGAGATGGCTACACCTTC
-	TRBV7-3	few	TRBJ2-3	CASSPGHSTDTQYF	TGTGCCAGCAGCCCAGGACACAGCACAGATACGCAGTATTTT
-	TRBV5-1	-	TRBJ1-1	CASSPAGSTEAFF	TGCGCCAGCAGCCCCGCTGGGAGCACTGAAGCTTTCTTT
TRBD1	TRBV7-9	-	TRBJ2-7	CASSLVGQAGREQYF	TGTGCCAGCAGCTTGGTGGGACAGGCGGGGAGGGAGCAGTACTTC
TRBD2	TRBV9	many	TRBJ2-1	CASSPAGEVRGEQFF	TGTGCCAGCAGCCCGGCGGGGGAGGTTAGGGGTGAGCAGTTCTTC
-	TRBV7-2	once	TRBJ1-6	CASSLGQNYNSPLHF	TGTGCCAGCAGCTTAGGGCAGAACTATAATTCACCCCTCCACTTT
TRBD1	TRBV12-5	-	TRBJ2-2	CASGLVRDQGANTGELFF	TGTGCTAGTGGTTTGGTTCGGGATCAGGGGGCTAACACCGGGGAGCTGTTTTTT
-	TRBV29-1	-	TRBJ2-4	CSVVTGGTGNIQYF	TGCAGCGTGGTCACAGGCGGTACCGGAAACATTCAGTACTTC
-	TRBV15	-	TRBJ2-5	CATSSGGRTGQETQYF	TGTGCCACCAGCAGTGGCGGACGGACGGGCCAAGAGACCCAGTACTTC
TRBD1	TRBV6-5	-	TRBJ1-2	CASKQGAANYGYTF	TGTGCCAGCAAACAGGGGGCGGCTAACTATGGCTACACCTTC
TRBD1	TRBV6-5	-	TRBJ1-5	CASRLYRGRQPQHF	TGTGCCAGCAGGCTTTACAGGGGACGACAGCCCCAGCATTTT
-	TRBV6-1	-	TRBJ1-2	CASSVESFYGYTF	TGTGCCAGCAGTGTTGAGAGTTTTTATGGCTACACCTTC
-	TRBV28	-	TRBJ1-3	CASIKNTIYF	TGTGCCAGCATAAAAAACACCATATATTTT
-	TRBV30	-	TRBJ2-3	CAWSQGSRHTRDTQYF	TGTGCCTGGAGTCAGGGATCTCGACACACAAGAGATACGCAGTATTTT
-	TRBV7-2	once	TRBJ2-3	CASRAVTDTQYF	TGTGCCAGCAGGGCGGTTACAGATACGCAGTATTTT
-	TRBV2	-	TRBJ2-2	CASSPSGLAGELFF	TGTGCCAGCAGCCCGTCGGGGTTGGCCGGGGAGCTGTTTTTT
-	TRBV10-3	medium-sized	TRBJ1-1	CAISESPYTEAFF	TGTGCCATCAGTGAGTCCCCATACACTGAAGCTTTCTTT
-	TRBV19	few	TRBJ1-1	CASSSHLGAEAFF	TGTGCCAGTAGTTCCCATTTGGGGGCTGAAGCTTTCTTT
-	TRBV2	-	TRBJ2-5	CASSDGLVGSETQYF	TGTGCCAGCAGTGATGGGTTGGTGGGGAGTGAGACCCAGTACTTC
-	TRBV7-6	-	TRBJ2-1	CASSSQPTLNEQFF	TGTGCCAGCAGCTCCCAACCAACTCTGAATGAGCAGTTCTTC
TRBD2	TRBV7-2	once	TRBJ2-1	CASSLGGGQQYNEQFF	TGTGCCAGCAGCTTAGGCGGGGGGCAGCAATACAATGAGCAGTTCTTC
-	TRBV21-1	-	TRBJ2-3	CASTQRGSGGFRGTDTQYF	TGTGCCAGCACCCAAAGGGGTAGCGGGGGCTTCCGGGGCACAGATACGCAGTATTTT
-	TRBV11-2	-	TRBJ1-1	CASSWTVNTEAFF	TGTGCCAGCAGCTGGACGGTGAACACTGAAGCTTTCTTT
TRBD1	TRBV5-1	-	TRBJ2-5	CASSEGQGFEETQYF	TGCGCCAGCAGCGAGGGACAGGGGTTTGAAGAGACCCAGTACTTC
-	TRBV19	-	TRBJ2-3	CASSIGMGDTQYF	TGTGCCAGTAGTATAGGGATGGGAGATACGCAGTATTTT
TRBD2	TRBV5-5	-	TRBJ2-3	CASRRTPGEGTDTQYF	TGTGCCAGCAGGAGAACTCCGGGGGAGGGAACAGATACGCAGTATTTT
TRBD1	TRBV5-6	-	TRBJ2-7	CASTLGQAYYEQYF	TGTGCCAGCACCCTGGGACAGGCTTACTACGAGCAGTACTTC
-	TRBV6-1	-	TRBJ2-5	CASQEETQYF	TGTGCCAGCCAAGAAGAGACCCAGTACTTC
-	TRBV27	-	TRBJ2-2	CASSFLGGVGELFF	TGTGCCAGCAGTTTCTTAGGGGGGGTCGGGGAGCTGTTTTTT
TRBD1	TRBV13	few	TRBJ2-7	CASRGQGAYEQYF	TGTGCCAGCAGGGGACAGGGGGCCTACGAGCAGTACTTC
TRBD1	TRBV19	few	TRBJ1-5	CATLGQAYSNQPQHF	TGTGCCACTCTGGGACAGGCATATAGCAATCAGCCCCAGCATTTT
-	TRBV6-1	-	TRBJ2-2	CASSEAPAVGELFF	TGTGCCAGCAGTGAAGCTCCAGCCGTGGGGGAGCTGTTTTTT
TRBD2	TRBV4-2	-	TRBJ2-5	CASSQDSPGLAGRGQETQYF	TGTGCCAGCAGCCAAGATTCTCCAGGACTAGCGGGCCGGGGCCAAGAGACCCAGTACTTC
-	TRBV25-1	-	TRBJ2-2	CASYPKGLGGNTGELFF	TGTGCCAGCTACCCCAAGGGTCTCGGAGGAAACACCGGGGAGCTGTTTTTT
-	TRBV7-9	once	TRBJ1-1	CASARSGTRNTEAFF	TGTGCCAGCGCTCGATCCGGGACAAGGAACACTGAAGCTTTCTTT
TRBD1	TRBV7-8	-	TRBJ1-6	CASSLRTGGRNSPLHF	TGTGCCAGCAGCTTGAGGACAGGGGGCCGAAATTCACCCCTCCACTTT
TRBD1	TRBV19	-	TRBJ1-4	CASSLGTGIGDEKLFF	TGTGCCAGTAGTCTCGGGACAGGGATTGGGGATGAAAAACTGTTTTTT
-	TRBV18	-	TRBJ1-3	CASSPRRESSGNTIYF	TGTGCCAGCTCACCACGGCGGGAGAGCTCTGGAAACACCATATATTTT
-	TRBV14	-	TRBJ2-3	CASSLPWGGTDTQYF	TGTGCCAGCAGCCTCCCATGGGGGGGCACAGATACGCAGTATTTT
TRBD1	TRBV7-9	once	TRBJ2-7	CASSSGQYYEQYF	TGTGCCAGCAGCTCGGGACAGTACTACGAGCAGTACTTC
-	TRBV20-1	-	TRBJ2-3	CSAQVDTQYF	TGCAGTGCTCAGGTTGATACGCAGTATTTT
TRBD1	TRBV28	-	TRBJ1-4	CASSWGRGAEKLFF	TGTGCCAGCAGTTGGGGCAGGGGGGCCGAAAAACTGTTTTTT
-	TRBV5-4	-	TRBJ2-2	CASRYGTPGGTGELFF	TGTGCCAGCAGATACGGGACCCCTGGGGGTACCGGGGAGCTGTTTTTT
-	TRBV6-6	-	TRBJ1-1	CASRERNMNTEAFF	TGTGCCAGCAGGGAGAGAAACATGAACACTGAAGCTTTCTTT
-	TRBV7-9	-	TRBJ1-1	CASSLEGVHDTEAFF	TGTGCCAGCAGCTTAGAGGGGGTACACGACACTGAAGCTTTCTTT
-	TRBV6-1	many	TRBJ2-6	CASSETAGANVLTF	TGTGCCAGCAGTGAAACGGCGGGGGCCAACGTCCTGACTTTC
-	TRBV10-3	few	TRBJ1-1	CAIASRQVNTEAFF	TGTGCCATCGCGTCTCGACAGGTGAACACTGAAGCTTTCTTT
-	TRBV7-9	-	TRBJ1-2	CASSNPIDNYGYTF	TGTGCCAGCAGCAACCCGATAGATAACTATGGCTACACCTTC
-	TRBV6-5	-	TRBJ2-1	CASSWTPWDEQFF	TGTGCCAGCAGTTGGACTCCGTGGGATGAGCAGTTCTTC
-	TRBV2	-	TRBJ2-7	CASNSFQGHEQYF	TGTGCCAGCAACTCTTTCCAGGGACACGAGCAGTACTTC
-	TRBV5-1	-	TRBJ1-6	CASSLNLGEANSPLHF	TGCGCCAGCAGCTTGAATTTGGGGGAGGCGAATTCACCCCTCCACTTT